This entry lists 11 T cell receptor beta chains sequenced from one sample in a study of T cell responses to AZD1222 COVID-19 vaccine. Method: immunoSEQ multiplex PCR; TCRdb's copy keeps in-frame clones and lacks some. The sample has under 60,000 clones, around 80% seen once. The starting material was peripheral blood, obtained on day 0 of AZD1222 vaccination. The receptors come from an adult in good health.

The chain carries TRBV29-1 and TRBJ2-1; no clear D. Germline CDR1 SQVTM, CDR2 ANQGSEA. This CDR3 has 15 amino acids. V lost 3 bases, J lost 1 base, and 13 bases lay in between. The CDR3 region is CSVEGSTLSYNEQFF. In DNA, the CDR3 is TGCAGCGTTGAGGGTAGCACGCTATCCTACAATGAGCAGTTCTTC.

The chain carries TRBV5-1 and TRBJ1-4; tentative D call: TRBD1 (5 bases). Trimming removed 0 bases at V and 5 bases at J, with 17 bases between. The V gene's germline CDR1 is SGHRS and CDR2 YFSETQ. The CDR3 totals 17 residues. In nucleotides, the CDR3 is TGCGCCAGCAGCTTGGTGTATAGGGGCAGGAGAAATGAAAAACTGTTTTTT. This codes for CASSLVYRGRRNEKLFF.

The gene calls are TRBV3-1 (or the pseudogene TRBV3-2) and TRBJ1-2; unclear D gene. V lost 2 bases and J 11 bases, leaving 15 bases between the germline ends. CDR1 is LGHDT, CDR2 YNNKEL, per germline (reference sequence). The CDR3 extends over 13 amino acids. The CDR3 region has the DNA TGTGCCAGCAGCCAACTGGAGACTGGGAAGTACACCTTC. Amino acids: CASSQLETGKYTF.

The rearrangement uses TRBV19 and TRBJ1-2; D unclear. CDR1 LNHDA and CDR2 SQIVND come from the germline V gene (reference sequence). The CDR3 runs to 11 residues. Trimming removed 3 bases from V and 4 bases from J, with 3 bases in between. Here the CDR3 reads CASSIFYGYTF. The CDR3 DNA reads as TGTGCCAGTAGTATCTTCTATGGCTACACCTTC.

This clone was found a few times. The chain recombines TRBV6-5 with TRBJ2-2, with TRBD1 identical over 8 bases. The CDR3 runs to 15 residues. CDR1 is MNHEY, CDR2 SVGAGI, per germline. Trimming removed 6 bases from V and 4 bases from J; junction bases left unmatched: 7. DNA of the CDR3: TGTGCCAGCAGAAGAGACAGGGGCGGCACCGGGGAGCTGTTTTTT. Protein: CASRRDRGGTGELFF.

This clone was observed once. The rearrangement joins TRBV30 to TRBJ1-3, with TRBD1 as a possible D gene (5 bases). Germline V gene sequence: CDR1 GTSNPN, CDR2 SVGIG (reference sequence). The CDR3 has 14 residues. V shed 7 bases and J shed 0 bases, with 13 bases lying between them. The CDR3 DNA follows: TGTGCCTCGGGGTGGGGACCCTCTGGAAACACCATATATTTT. It codes for CASGWGPSGNTIYF.

J is TRBJ2-2 and V is TRBV19, with 8 nucleotides matching TRBD1. J gave up 5 bases and V 6 bases, and 11 bases lay outside the gene matches. The CDR3 loop spans 16 amino acids. Germline V gene lookup returns CDR1 LNHDA and CDR2 SQIVND (reference sequence). The CDR3 DNA follows: TGTGCCAGTAGACCGGGGGCAGGGGGCAATACCGGGGAGCTGTTTTTT. As protein: CASRPGAGGNTGELFF.

The chain joins TRBV27 to TRBJ1-3, with D unclear. This CDR3 comprises 13 residues. Germline V CDR1 and CDR2: MNHEY, SMNVEV (reference sequence). The V end was cut by 6 bases, the J end by 2 bases, with 8 bases between. CDR3 sequence reads: CASSTTPGNTIYF. The DNA of the CDR3 is TGTGCCAGCAGCACCACACCTGGAAACACCATATATTTT.

CDR3 amino acids: CAWSTGMRGPQHF. Written as DNA, the CDR3 is TGTGCCTGGAGTACAGGGATGAGGGGGCCCCAGCATTTT. The rearrangement uses TRBV30 and TRBJ1-5; the D gene is possibly TRBD1 (6 bases). The CDR3 spans 13 residues. CDR1 and CDR2 from the germline V gene are GTSNPN and SVGIG (reference sequence). With 2 bases removed from V and 9 bases from J, the gap between germline ends came to 14 bases.

The gene calls are TRBV30 and TRBJ2-5; D gene ambiguous. CDR3 length: 11 residues. Germline V lookup: CDR1 GTSNPN, CDR2 SVGIG (reference sequence). Deletions cut 4 bases from V and 5 bases from J, with 8 bases between. The chain's CDR3 is CAWNFRETQYF. CDR3 DNA sequence: TGTGCCTGGAACTTCAGGGAGACCCAGTACTTC.

V gene TRBV2 combines with J gene TRBJ2-1; D gene uncertain. V was trimmed by 8 bases and J by 4 bases, leaving 6 bases between them. Germline values: CDR1 SNHLY, CDR2 FYNNEI. The CDR3 length is 11 residues. The DNA of the CDR3 is TGTGCCAGCCTAGAGTACAATGAGCAGTTCTTC. Translated, it gives CASLEYNEQFF.